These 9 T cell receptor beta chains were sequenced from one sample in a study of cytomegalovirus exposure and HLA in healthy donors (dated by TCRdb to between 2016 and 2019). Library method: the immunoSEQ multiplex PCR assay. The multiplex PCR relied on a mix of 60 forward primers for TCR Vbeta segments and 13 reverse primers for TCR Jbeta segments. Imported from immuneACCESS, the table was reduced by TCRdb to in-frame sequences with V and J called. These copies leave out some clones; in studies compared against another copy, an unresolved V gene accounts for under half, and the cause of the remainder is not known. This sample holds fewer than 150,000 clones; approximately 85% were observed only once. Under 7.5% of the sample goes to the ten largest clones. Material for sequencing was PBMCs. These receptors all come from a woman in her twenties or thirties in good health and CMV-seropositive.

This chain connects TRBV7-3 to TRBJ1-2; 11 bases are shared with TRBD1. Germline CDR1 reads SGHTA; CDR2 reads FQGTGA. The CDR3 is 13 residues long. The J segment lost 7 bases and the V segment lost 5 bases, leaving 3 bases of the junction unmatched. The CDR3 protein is CASSGQGAGGYTF. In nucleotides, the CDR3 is TGTGCCAGCAGCGGACAGGGGGCGGGTGGCTACACCTTC.

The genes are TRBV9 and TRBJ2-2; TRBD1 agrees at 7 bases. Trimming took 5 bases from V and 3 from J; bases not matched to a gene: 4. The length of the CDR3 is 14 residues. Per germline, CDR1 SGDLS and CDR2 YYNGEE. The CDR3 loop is CASRLGQDTGELFF. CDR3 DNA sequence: TGTGCCAGCAGACTTGGACAGGACACCGGGGAGCTGTTTTTT.

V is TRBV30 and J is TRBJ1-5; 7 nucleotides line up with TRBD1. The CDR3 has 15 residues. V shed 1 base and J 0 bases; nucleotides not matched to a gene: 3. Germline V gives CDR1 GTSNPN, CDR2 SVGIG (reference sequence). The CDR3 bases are TGTGCCTGGAGTGGACAGGGCCTTAGCAATCAGCCCCAGCATTTT. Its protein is CAWSGQGLSNQPQHF.

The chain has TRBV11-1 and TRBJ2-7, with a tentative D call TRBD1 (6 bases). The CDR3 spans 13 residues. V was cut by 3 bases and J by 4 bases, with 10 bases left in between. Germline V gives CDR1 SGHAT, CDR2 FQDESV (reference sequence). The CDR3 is CASSFGGPYEQYF. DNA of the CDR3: TGTGCCAGCAGCTTTGGGGGCCCGTACGAGCAGTACTTC.

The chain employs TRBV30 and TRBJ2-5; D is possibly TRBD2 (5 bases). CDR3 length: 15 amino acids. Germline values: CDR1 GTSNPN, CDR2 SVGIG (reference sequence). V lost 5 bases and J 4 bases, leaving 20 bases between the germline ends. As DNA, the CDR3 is TGTGCCTGGGCCCCCGGGCCCTTAGGAGGAGAGACCCAGTACTTC. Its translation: CAWAPGPLGGETQYF.

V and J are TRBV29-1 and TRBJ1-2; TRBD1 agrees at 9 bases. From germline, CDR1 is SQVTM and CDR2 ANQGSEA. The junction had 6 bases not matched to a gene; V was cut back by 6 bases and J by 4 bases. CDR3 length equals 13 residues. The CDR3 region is CSVPGTGSYGYTF. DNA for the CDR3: TGCAGCGTCCCCGGGACAGGGTCCTATGGCTACACCTTC. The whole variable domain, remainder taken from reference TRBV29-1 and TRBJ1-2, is SAVISQKPSRDICQRGTSLTIQCQVDSQVTMMFWYRQQPGQSLTLIATANQGSEATYESGFVIDKFPISRPNLTFSTLTVSNMSPEDSSIYLCSVPGTGSYGYTFGSGTRLTVV.

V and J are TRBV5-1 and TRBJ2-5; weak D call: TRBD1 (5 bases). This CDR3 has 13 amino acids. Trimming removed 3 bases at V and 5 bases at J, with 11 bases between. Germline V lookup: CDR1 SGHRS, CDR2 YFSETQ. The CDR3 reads CASSSAGPETQYF. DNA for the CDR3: TGCGCCAGCAGCTCGGCAGGGCCGGAGACCCAGTACTTC.

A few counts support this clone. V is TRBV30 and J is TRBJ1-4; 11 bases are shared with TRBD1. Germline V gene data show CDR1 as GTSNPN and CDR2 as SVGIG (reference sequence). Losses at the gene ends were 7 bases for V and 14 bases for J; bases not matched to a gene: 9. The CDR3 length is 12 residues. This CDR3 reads CASAGQGVPLFF. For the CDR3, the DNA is TGTGCCTCGGCGGGACAGGGGGTCCCGCTGTTTTTT.

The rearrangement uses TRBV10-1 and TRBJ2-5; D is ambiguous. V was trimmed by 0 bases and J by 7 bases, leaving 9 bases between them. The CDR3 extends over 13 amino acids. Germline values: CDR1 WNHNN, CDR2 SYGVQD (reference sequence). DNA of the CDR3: TGCGCCAGCAGTGAGTCTCCTTATTCGACCCAGTACTTC. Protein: CASSESPYSTQYF.